These 3 T cell receptor beta chains share one sample of origin, sequenced in a study of T cell responses to AZD1222 COVID-19 vaccine. The data were produced by immunoSEQ multiplex PCR, yet TCRdb's version contains in-frame clones alone and is incomplete. The sample lists 82,000 or so clones; 85% to 95% were seen once. The sample in question was peripheral blood, obtained on day 0 of AZD1222 vaccination. The source is an adult in good health.

The table lists this clone with a count of one. The chain uses TRBV12-3 or TRBV12-4 and TRBJ1-6, with D uncertain. V lost 7 bases and J 0 bases, leaving 4 bases between the germline ends. The CDR3 extends over 13 amino acids. This CDR3 is CASTSSYNSPLHF. DNA for the CDR3: TGTGCCAGCACCTCCTCCTATAATTCACCCCTCCACTTT.

V is TRBV7-9 and J is TRBJ1-2; D possibly corresponds to TRBD1 (6 bases). The V end lost 5 bases, the J end lost 4 bases, and 29 bases lay between the germline ends. Germline CDR1 SEHNR, CDR2 FQNEAQ (reference sequence). The length of the CDR3 is 19 residues. The CDR3 DNA reads TGTGCCAGCAGCAATACACCGGGACAAATCGTCCTGGCCTCCTATGGCTACACCTTC. Amino acid sequence: CASSNTPGQIVLASYGYTF.

The chain has TRBV28 and TRBJ2-7; 12 bases match TRBD1. V lost 0 bases to trimming and J lost 7 bases; unmatched junction nucleotides: 7. The germline gives CDR1 MDHEN, CDR2 SYDVKM. This CDR3 contains 16 residues. The DNA of the CDR3 is TGTGCCAGCAGTTTATGGGGGGACAGGGGGCAGGATGAGCAGTACTTC. It codes for CASSLWGDRGQDEQYF.